Below are 17 T cell receptor beta chains sequenced from a single sample in a study of cytomegalovirus exposure and HLA in healthy donors. The PCR employed 60 Vbeta primers together with 13 Jbeta primers. Only in-frame clones appear in the TCRdb table, and some are missing; sequencing was by immunoSEQ multiplex PCR. The sample carries more than 95,000 clones, 60% to 85% recorded once. Specimen: PBMCs. These TCRs come from a man aged 35 to 55 in good health and CMV-seronegative.

The chain couples TRBV7-9 to TRBJ2-3; 7 positions agree with TRBD2. The CDR3 runs 16 residues. CDR1 and CDR2 from the germline V gene are SEHNR and FQNEAQ (reference sequence). J lost 5 bases, V lost 5 bases, and 13 bases had no gene match. The CDR3 is CASSPGRSGIGDTQYF. In DNA form, the CDR3 reads TGTGCCAGCAGCCCTGGGCGGAGCGGGATTGGAGATACGCAGTATTTT.

To note about this clone: The same CDR3 can be traced to other DNA sequences in this sample. The genes are TRBV7-9 and TRBJ2-6, with a weak D call TRBD2 (6 bases). This CDR3 contains 15 residues. V shed 3 bases and J shed 4 bases, with 10 bases lying between them. Germline V gene sequence: CDR1 SEHNR, CDR2 FQNEAQ (reference sequence). The CDR3 here is CASSLGGSGANVLTF. CDR3 DNA sequence: TGTGCCAGCAGCTTGGGGGGTTCCGGGGCCAACGTCCTGACTTTC.

This clone was seen only once. This chain's CDR3 is CASRTGWVTDTQYF. The DNA for the CDR3 is TGTGCCAGCCGTACAGGGTGGGTCACAGATACGCAGTATTTT. This sequence joins TRBV27 and TRBJ2-3, with a weak D call TRBD1 (6 bases). The CDR3 runs to 14 residues. Germline assignment: CDR1 MNHEY and CDR2 SMNVEV (reference sequence). The ends were cut back, 8 bases at V and 2 bases at J, with 14 bases in the middle.

The chain uses TRBV7-3 and TRBJ1-3, with D uncertain. V lost 5 bases and J lost 4, with 18 bases in between. CDR1 is SGHTA, CDR2 FQGTGA, per germline. The CDR3 is 16 amino acids. The chain's CDR3 is CASSRRYGSEGNTIYF. As DNA, the CDR3 is TGTGCCAGCAGCCGGCGGTACGGGTCTGAAGGAAACACCATATATTTT.

This clone was seen a few times. The chain employs TRBV10-3 and TRBJ2-1; 7 nucleotides align to TRBD2. CDR1 is ENHRY and CDR2 is SYGVKD in the germline V gene. The CDR3 runs 13 residues. V shed 1 base, J shed 10 bases, and the junction held 4 bases outside the gene matches. The CDR3 nucleotides are TGTGCCATCAGTGAGTGGGAGGGCCAAGAGCAGTTCTTC. It translates to CAISEWEGQEQFF.

V usage is TRBV7-8 and J usage is TRBJ1-2, with D possibly TRBD1 on 5 matching bases. Germline lookup yields CDR1 SGHVS and CDR2 FQNEAQ. V lost 4 bases and J 8 bases, leaving 14 bases between the germline ends. This CDR3 comprises 13 residues. CDR3 sequence (DNA): TGTGCCAGCAGCTCCTGGGACTCGTGGGGCTACACCTTC. Amino acid sequence: CASSSWDSWGYTF.

The rearrangement joins TRBV9 to TRBJ2-1, with a tentative D call TRBD1 (6 bases). There are 14 residues in the CDR3. The V end was cut by 0 bases, the J end by 7 bases, with 11 bases between. The germline gives CDR1 SGDLS, CDR2 YYNGEE. The CDR3 sequence is CASSVGGPGNEQFF. The CDR3 bases are TGTGCCAGCAGCGTAGGGGGGCCGGGGAATGAGCAGTTCTTC.

The chain couples TRBV28 to TRBJ1-5, with D maybe TRBD1 (6 bases). CDR3 length: 16 amino acids. In germline, CDR1 is MDHEN, CDR2 SYDVKM. Trimming took 4 bases from V and 2 from J, leaving 15 bases between them. The CDR3 coding sequence is TGTGCCAGCAGTTCTACGGGGGGCGCGGGCAATCAGCCCCAGCATTTT. Encoded protein: CASSSTGGAGNQPQHF.

This clone was observed a single time. Other DNA sequences in the same sample also yield this CDR3. The genes are TRBV21-1 and TRBJ1-1; TRBD1, the table's D call, lacks a check against the DNA. TRBV21-1 constitutes a pseudogene. CDR3 length: 13 amino acids. The CDR3 spells CASRTTGNTEAFF. The DNA of the CDR3 is TGTGCCAGCAGGACGACAGGGAACACTGAAGCTTTCTTT.

The chain recombines TRBV11-2 with TRBJ1-2, with 7 bases that match TRBD1. V shed 5 bases and J 8 bases; nucleotides not matched to a gene: 14. Germline loops: CDR1 SGHAT, CDR2 FQNNGV. The CDR3 spans 15 residues. CDR3 DNA sequence: TGTGCCAGCAGCGGAGTGTCGGACAGGAGCGGGGGCTACACCTTC. It specifies CASSGVSDRSGGYTF.

Comment on this clone: Additional DNA sequences in this sample encode the identical CDR3. The chain joins TRBV25-1 to TRBJ2-3; 11 bases fit TRBD2. The germline gives CDR1 MGHDK, CDR2 SYGVNS. With 4 bases clipped from V and 6 bases from J, the junction kept 6 bases outside the gene matches. This CDR3 has 15 residues. In nucleotides, the CDR3 is TGTGCCAGCAGTGCGACTAGCGGGAACACGGATACGCAGTATTTT. Translated: CASSATSGNTDTQYF.

The rearrangement joins TRBV2 to TRBJ2-7, with 9 positions matching TRBD2. From germline, CDR1 is SNHLY and CDR2 FYNNEI. The CDR3 runs to 14 residues. V shed 6 bases and J 5 bases; nucleotides not matched to a gene: 8. The CDR3 is CASRRGGAYHEQYF. The DNA of the CDR3 is TGTGCCAGCAGGCGGGGGGGCGCGTACCACGAGCAGTACTTC. Combining the CDR3 with reference TRBV2 and TRBJ2-7 gives the whole variable domain EPEVTQTPSHQVTQMGQEVILRCVPISNHLYFYWYRQILGQKVEFLVSFYNNEISEKSEIFDDQFSVERPDGSNFTLKIRSTKLEDSAMYFCASRRGGAYHEQYFGPGTRLTVT.

The V and J genes are TRBV14 and TRBJ2-1, with 8 nucleotides matching TRBD2. The ends lost 3 bases at V and 4 bases at J; junction bases unmatched: 8. The CDR3 covers 16 residues. Germline lookup yields CDR1 SGHDN and CDR2 FVKESK. The CDR3 here is CASSHSGTRGYNEQFF. CDR3 DNA sequence: TGTGCCAGCAGCCACTCCGGGACTAGAGGATACAATGAGCAGTTCTTC.

The chain employs TRBV27 and TRBJ2-7; 10 nucleotides line up with TRBD2. Trimming removed 6 bases from V and 1 base from J; junction bases left unmatched: 3. From germline, CDR1 is MNHEY and CDR2 SMNVEV (reference sequence). There are 14 residues in the CDR3. The CDR3 here is CASRLAGASYEQYF. CDR3 sequence (DNA): TGTGCCAGCAGGCTAGCGGGGGCATCCTACGAGCAGTACTTC.

This rearrangement joins TRBV6-5 to TRBJ2-7, with TRBD2 identical over 14 bases. V trimming: 2 bases; J trimming: 9 bases; junction bases outside the gene matches: 6. The CDR3 is 15 amino acids. The V gene's germline CDR1 is MNHEY and CDR2 SVGAGI. The CDR3 loop is CASSYRGLAGVSQYF. The CDR3 DNA reads as TGTGCCAGCAGTTACCGGGGACTAGCGGGAGTCTCGCAGTACTTC.

This clone was seen once. The chain links TRBV11-1 to TRBJ1-2; TRBD1 matches 7 bases. Germline-derived CDR1 and CDR2 are SGHAT and FQDESV (reference sequence). V lost 5 bases to trimming and J lost 5 bases; unmatched junction nucleotides: 5. This CDR3 has 13 residues. The DNA for the CDR3 is TGTGCCAGCAGCGCCGGGACAGCTTATGGCTACACCTTC. Amino acids: CASSAGTAYGYTF.

In this sample, this clone turned up a few times. The J gene is TRBJ1-2, the V gene TRBV4-1, with a weak D call TRBD1 (5 bases). Trimming took 5 bases from V and 4 from J, leaving 11 bases between them. The CDR3 sequence is 13 residues long. The germline gives CDR1 MGHRA, CDR2 YSYEKL. CDR3 in amino acids: CASSTFGGYGYTF. As DNA, the CDR3 is TGCGCCAGCAGCACCTTCGGGGGCTATGGCTACACCTTC.